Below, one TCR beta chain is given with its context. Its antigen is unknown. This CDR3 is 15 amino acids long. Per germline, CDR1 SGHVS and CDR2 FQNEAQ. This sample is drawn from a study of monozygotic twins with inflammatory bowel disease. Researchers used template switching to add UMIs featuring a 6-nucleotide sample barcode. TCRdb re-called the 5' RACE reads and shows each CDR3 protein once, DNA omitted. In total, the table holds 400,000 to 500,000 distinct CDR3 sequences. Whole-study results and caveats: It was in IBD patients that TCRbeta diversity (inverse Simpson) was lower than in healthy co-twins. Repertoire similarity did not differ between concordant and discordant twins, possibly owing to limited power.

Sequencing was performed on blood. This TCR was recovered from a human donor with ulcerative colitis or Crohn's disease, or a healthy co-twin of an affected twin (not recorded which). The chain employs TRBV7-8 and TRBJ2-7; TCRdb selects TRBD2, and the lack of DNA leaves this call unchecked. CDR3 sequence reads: CASSYGTSGRYEQYF. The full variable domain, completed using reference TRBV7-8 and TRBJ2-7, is GAGVSQSPRYKVAKRGQDVALRCDPISGHVSLFWYQQALGQGPEFLTYFQNEAQLDKSGLPSDRFFAERPEGSVSTLKIQRTQQEDSAVYLCASSYGTSGRYEQYFGPGTRLTVT.